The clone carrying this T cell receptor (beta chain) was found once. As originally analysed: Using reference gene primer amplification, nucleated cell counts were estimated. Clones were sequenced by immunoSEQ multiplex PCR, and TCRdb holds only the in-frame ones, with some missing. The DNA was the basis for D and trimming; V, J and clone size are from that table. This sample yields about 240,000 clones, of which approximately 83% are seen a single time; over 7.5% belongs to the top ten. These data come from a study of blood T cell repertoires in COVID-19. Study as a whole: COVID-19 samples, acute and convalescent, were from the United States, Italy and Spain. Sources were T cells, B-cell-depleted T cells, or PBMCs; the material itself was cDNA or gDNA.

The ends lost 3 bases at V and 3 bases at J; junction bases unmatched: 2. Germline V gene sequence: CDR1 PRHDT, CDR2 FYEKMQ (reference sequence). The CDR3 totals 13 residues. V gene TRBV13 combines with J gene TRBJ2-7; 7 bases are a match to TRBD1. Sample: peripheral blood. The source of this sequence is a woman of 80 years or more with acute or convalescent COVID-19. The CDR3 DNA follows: TGTGCCAGCAGCTTTCGGGACAGCTACGAGCAGTACTTC. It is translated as CASSFRDSYEQYF. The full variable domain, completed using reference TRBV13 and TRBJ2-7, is AAGVIQSPRHLIKEKRETATLKCYPIPRHDTVYWYQQGPGQDPQFLISFYEKMQSDKGSIPDRFSAQQFSDYHSELNMSSLELGDSALYFCASSFRDSYEQYFGPGTRLTVT.